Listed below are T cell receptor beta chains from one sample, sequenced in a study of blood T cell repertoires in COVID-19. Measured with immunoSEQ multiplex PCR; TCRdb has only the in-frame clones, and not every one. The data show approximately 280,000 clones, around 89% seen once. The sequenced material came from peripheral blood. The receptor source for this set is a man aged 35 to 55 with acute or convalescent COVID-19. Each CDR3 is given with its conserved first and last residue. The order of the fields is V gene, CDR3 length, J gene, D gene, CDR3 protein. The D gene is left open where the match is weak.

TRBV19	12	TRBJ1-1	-	CASIGTFRGAFF
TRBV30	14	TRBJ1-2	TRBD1	CAWEPDRGNYGYTF
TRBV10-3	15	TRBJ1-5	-	CAISRDKYSNQPQHF
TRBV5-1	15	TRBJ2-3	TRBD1	CASSSGQGNTDTQYF
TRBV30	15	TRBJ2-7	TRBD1	CAWSAPGQGFYEQYF
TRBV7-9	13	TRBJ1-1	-	CASSFPVNTEAFF
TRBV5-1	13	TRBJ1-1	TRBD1	CASRWDREAEAFF
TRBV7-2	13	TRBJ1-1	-	CASSSQTGTEAFF
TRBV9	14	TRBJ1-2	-	CASSVGPDSYGYTF
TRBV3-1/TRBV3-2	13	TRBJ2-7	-	CASSPRQGYEQYF
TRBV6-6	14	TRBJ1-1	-	CASQPIGVNTEAFF
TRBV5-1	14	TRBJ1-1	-	CASSWGDSNTEAFF
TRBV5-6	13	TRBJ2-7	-	CASSLEYPYEQYF
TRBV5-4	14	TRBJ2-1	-	CASRPSRDYNEQFF
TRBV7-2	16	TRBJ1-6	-	CASSLFPTGVGSPLHF
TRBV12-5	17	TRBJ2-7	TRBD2	CASGPRGGGTTSYEQYF
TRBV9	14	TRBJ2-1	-	CASSAGLSYNEQFF
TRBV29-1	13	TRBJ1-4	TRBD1	CSGTGTGNEKLFF
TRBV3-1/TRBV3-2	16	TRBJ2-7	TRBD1	CASSQWDRDRAYEQYF
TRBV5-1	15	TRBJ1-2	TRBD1	CASSLAGQPLYGYTF
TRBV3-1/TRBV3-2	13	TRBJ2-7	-	CASSPQINYEQYF
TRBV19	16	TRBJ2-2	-	CASSTRTGTATGELFF
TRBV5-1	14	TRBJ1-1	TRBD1	CASSLEGGQGEAFF
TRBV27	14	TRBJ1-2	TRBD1	CASSLYTGAYGYTF
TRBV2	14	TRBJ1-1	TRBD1	CAGGLTGAGTEAFF
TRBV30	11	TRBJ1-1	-	CAWSTRAEAFF
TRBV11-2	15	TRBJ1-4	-	CASSFRGGANEKLFF
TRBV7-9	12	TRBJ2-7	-	CASSSTDYEQYF
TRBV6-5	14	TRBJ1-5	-	CASSALNREQPQHF
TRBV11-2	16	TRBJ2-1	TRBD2	CASSPWLAGGYNEQFF
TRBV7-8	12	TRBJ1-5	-	CASSLASGPQHF
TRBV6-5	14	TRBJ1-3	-	CASRPAGAGNTIYF
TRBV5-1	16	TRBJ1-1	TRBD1	CASSLGTAGENTEAFF
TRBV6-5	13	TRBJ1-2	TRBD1	CASSQQGVYGYTF
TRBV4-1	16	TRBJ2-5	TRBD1	CASSQGDRGQGETQYF
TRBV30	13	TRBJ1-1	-	CAWRRSLNTEAFF
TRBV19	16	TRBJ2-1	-	CASSIGLRSSYNEQFF
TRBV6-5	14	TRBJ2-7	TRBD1	CASSPRDRIYEQYF
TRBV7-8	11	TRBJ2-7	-	CASSLRGEQYF
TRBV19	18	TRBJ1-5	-	CASSIPTYTDSTNQPQHF
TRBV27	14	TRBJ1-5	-	CASSGTGGNQPQHF
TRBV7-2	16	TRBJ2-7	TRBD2	CASSQVASGGAYEQYF
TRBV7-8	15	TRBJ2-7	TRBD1	CASSLQGQGSHEQYF
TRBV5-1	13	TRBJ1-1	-	CASSFNWNTEAFF
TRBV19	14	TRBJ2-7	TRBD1	CASSSTGGAYEQYF
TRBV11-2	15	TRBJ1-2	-	CASSLTPGNNYGYTF
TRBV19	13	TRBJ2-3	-	CASMGAPTDTQYF
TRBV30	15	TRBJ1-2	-	CAWSVRSTGIHGYTF
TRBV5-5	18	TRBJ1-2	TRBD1	CASSLRPGQAAANYGYTF
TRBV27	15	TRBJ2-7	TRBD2	CASSLSGTSAHEQYF
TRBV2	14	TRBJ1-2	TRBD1	CASRGDRGIHGYTF